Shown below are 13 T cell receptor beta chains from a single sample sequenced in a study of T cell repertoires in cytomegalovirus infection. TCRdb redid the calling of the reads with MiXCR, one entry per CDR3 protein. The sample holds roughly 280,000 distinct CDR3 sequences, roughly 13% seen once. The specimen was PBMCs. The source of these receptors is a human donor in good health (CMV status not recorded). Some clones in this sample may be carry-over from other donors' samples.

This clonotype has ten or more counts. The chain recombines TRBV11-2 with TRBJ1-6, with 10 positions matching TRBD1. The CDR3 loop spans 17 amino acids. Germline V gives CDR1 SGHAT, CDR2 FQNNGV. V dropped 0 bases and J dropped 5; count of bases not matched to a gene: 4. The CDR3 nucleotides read TGTGCCAGCAGCTTAGATGGGACAGGGGCCGATAATTCACCCCTCCACTTT. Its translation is CASSLDGTGADNSPLHF.

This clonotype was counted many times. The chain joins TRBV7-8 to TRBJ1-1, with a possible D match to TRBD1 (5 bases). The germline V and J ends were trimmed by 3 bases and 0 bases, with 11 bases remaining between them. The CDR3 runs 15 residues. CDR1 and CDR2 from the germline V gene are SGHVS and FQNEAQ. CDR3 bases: TGTGCCAGCAGCTTGTTGGGGACTCTGAACACTGAAGCTTTCTTT. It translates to CASSLLGTLNTEAFF.

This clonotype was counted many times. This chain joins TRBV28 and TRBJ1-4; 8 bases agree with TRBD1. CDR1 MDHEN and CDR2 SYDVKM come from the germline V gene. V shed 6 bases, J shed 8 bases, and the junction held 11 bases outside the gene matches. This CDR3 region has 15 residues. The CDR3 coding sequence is TGTGCCAGCAGCCCGGAAGACAGGGGAAACGAAAAACTGTTTTTT. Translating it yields CASSPEDRGNEKLFF.

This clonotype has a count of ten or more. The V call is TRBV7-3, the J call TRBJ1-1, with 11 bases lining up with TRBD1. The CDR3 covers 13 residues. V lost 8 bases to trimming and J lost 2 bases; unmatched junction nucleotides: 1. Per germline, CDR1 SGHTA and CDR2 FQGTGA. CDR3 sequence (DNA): TGTGCCAGCGGACAGGGGGCAAACACTGAAGCTTTCTTT. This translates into CASGQGANTEAFF.

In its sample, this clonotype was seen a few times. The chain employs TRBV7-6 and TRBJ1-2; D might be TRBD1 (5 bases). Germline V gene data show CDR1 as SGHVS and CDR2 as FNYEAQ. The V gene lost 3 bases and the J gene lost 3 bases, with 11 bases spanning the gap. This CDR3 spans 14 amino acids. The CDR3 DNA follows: TGTGCCAGCAGCTTCGACAGCAAGCACTATGGCTACACCTTC. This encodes CASSFDSKHYGYTF.

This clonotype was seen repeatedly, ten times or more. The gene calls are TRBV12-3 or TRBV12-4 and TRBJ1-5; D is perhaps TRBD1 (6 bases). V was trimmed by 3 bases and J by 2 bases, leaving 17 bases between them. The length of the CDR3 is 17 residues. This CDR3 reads CASSFGPPGHGNQPQHF. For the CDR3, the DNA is TGTGCCAGCAGTTTTGGCCCACCGGGACATGGCAATCAGCCCCAGCATTTT.

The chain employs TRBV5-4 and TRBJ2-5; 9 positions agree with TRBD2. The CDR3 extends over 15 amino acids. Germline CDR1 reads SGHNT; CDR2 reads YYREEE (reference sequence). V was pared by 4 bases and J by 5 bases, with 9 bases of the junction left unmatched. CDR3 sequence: CASSGRTSVGETQYF. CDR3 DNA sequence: TGTGCCAGCAGCGGCCGGACTAGCGTGGGGGAGACCCAGTACTTC.

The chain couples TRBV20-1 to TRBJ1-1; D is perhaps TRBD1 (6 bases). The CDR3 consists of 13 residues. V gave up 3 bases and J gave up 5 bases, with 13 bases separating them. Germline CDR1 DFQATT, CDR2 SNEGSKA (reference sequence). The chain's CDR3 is CSARWGARTEAFF. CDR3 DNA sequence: TGCAGTGCTAGGTGGGGGGCTCGAACTGAAGCTTTCTTT.

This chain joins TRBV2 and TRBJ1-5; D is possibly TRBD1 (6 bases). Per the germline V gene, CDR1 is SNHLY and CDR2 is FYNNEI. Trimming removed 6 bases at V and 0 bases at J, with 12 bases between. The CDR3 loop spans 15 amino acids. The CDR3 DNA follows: TGTGCCAGCAGCTCCGGGACAACTAGCAATCAGCCCCAGCATTTT. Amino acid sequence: CASSSGTTSNQPQHF.

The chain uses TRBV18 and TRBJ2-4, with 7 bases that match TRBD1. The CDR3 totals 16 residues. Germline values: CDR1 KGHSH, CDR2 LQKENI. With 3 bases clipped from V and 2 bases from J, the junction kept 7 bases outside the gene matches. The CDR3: CASSPGTDFPKNIQYF. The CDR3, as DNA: TGTGCCAGCTCACCCGGGACAGATTTTCCCAAAAACATTCAGTACTTC.

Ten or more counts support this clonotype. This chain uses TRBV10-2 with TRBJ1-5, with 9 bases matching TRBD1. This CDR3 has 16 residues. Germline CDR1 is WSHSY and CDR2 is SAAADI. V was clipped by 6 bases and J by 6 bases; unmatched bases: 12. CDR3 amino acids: CASSDIRTGEGQPQHF. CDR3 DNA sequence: TGCGCCAGCAGCGACATCAGGACAGGGGAAGGTCAGCCCCAGCATTTT.

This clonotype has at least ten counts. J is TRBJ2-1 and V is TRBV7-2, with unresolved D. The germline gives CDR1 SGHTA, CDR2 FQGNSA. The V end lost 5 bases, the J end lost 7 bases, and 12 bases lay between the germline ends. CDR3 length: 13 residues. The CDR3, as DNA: TGTGCCAGCAGCACCCGGACCGGAAATGAGCAGTTCTTC. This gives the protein CASSTRTGNEQFF.

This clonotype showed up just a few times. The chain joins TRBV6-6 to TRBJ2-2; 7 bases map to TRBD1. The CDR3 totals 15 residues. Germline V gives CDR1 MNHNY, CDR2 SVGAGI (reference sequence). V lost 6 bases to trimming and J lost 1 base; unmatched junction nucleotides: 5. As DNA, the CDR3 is TGTGCCAGCAGCGCCGGACAGGTGAACACCGGGGAGCTGTTTTTT. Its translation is CASSAGQVNTGELFF.